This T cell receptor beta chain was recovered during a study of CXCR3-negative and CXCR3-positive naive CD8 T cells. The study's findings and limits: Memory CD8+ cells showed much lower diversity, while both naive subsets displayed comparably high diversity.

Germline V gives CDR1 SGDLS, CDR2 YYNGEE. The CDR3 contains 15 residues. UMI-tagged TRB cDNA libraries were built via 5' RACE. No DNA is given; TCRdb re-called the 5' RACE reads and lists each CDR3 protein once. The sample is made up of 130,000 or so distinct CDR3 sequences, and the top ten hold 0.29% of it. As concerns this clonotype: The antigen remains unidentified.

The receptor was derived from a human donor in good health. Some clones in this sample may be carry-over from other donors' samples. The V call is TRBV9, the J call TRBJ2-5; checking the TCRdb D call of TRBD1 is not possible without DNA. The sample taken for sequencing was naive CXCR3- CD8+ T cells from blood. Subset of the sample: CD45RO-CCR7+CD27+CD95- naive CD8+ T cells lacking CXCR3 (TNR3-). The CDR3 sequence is CASSGTGGAGETQYF.